This is a list of T cell receptor beta chains from one sample in a study of cytomegalovirus exposure and HLA in healthy donors. Libraries were prepared by immunoSEQ multiplex PCR; TCRdb keeps only in-frame clonotypes and omits some of them. Altogether about 130,000 clones are present, around 80% being singletons, with the ten largest covering about 1.2%. Sequencing was performed on PBMCs. All receptors derive from a female donor in good health and CMV-seronegative. CDR3s include the opening cysteine and the closing phenylalanine or tryptophan. D genes are given only for firm matches. Size tells how often a clone was seen (once, few, many) or the class of an expanded clone, and some rows leave it out.

j_call,v_call,clone_size,cdr3_length,d_call,cdr3_nt,cdr3_aa
TRBJ2-7,TRBV15,NA,15,TRBD2,TGTGCCACCAGAAGCGCCACTAGCGGACTATACGAGCAGTACTTC,CATRSATSGLYEQYF
TRBJ2-1,TRBV18,NA,14,NA,TGTGCCAGCTCACCACCGATCGGGTACAATGAGCAGTTCTTC,CASSPPIGYNEQFF
TRBJ1-3,TRBV2,NA,14,TRBD1,TGTGCCAGCAGTGGGCGGGACAGTCGAAACACCATATATTTT,CASSGRDSRNTIYF
TRBJ1-1,TRBV4-1,NA,16,TRBD1,TGCGCCAGCAGCCATCGACAGGGGGCATTGGACACTGAAGCTTTCTTT,CASSHRQGALDTEAFF
TRBJ2-2,TRBV7-6,NA,13,NA,TGTGCCAGCAGCTCCGGACCACCGGGGAGGCTGTTTTTT,CASSSGPPGRLFF
TRBJ1-5,TRBV19,few,14,NA,TGTGCCAGTACCCCCGGGGGGGCTGATCAGCCCCAGCATTTT,CASTPGGADQPQHF
TRBJ1-5,TRBV4-1,once,15,NA,TGCGCCAGCAGCCACACACAGGGCTCCAATCAGCCCCAGCATTTT,CASSHTQGSNQPQHF
TRBJ2-3,TRBV27,NA,15,NA,TGTGCCAGCAGTTTATCGACTTATCTAACAGATACGCAGTATTTT,CASSLSTYLTDTQYF
TRBJ2-7,TRBV7-2,NA,15,TRBD1,TGTGCCAGCAGCAAAGCTCCGGGACAGGGCGGCGAGCAGTACTTC,CASSKAPGQGGEQYF
TRBJ1-2,TRBV13,NA,16,NA,TGTGCCAGCAGCTTAGCCCGCCCGCGGGCAGACTATGGCTACACCTTC,CASSLARPRADYGYTF